The 13 T cell receptor beta chains in this list originate from one sample, sequenced in a study of lymphopenia after photon versus proton radiotherapy. Measured with immunoSEQ multiplex PCR; TCRdb has only the in-frame clones, and not every one. In the table there are tens of thousands of clones, about 85% of which are singletons. The starting material was peripheral blood, obtained from a patient treated with proton-based radiotherapy. These receptors were obtained from an elderly man with esophageal cancer.

This chain joins TRBV30 and TRBJ2-2, with D uncertain. The germline gives CDR1 GTSNPN, CDR2 SVGIG (reference sequence). The V and J ends lost 0 bases and 3 bases respectively, with 5 bases between them. CDR3 length: 13 residues. The CDR3 reads CAWSVGYTGELFF. In DNA form, the CDR3 reads TGTGCCTGGAGTGTAGGGTACACCGGGGAGCTGTTTTTT.

This chain joins TRBV6-5 and TRBJ1-2; D unresolved. V lost 2 bases to trimming and J lost 4 bases, with 17 bases between them. The CDR3 covers 16 residues. Germline V lookup: CDR1 MNHEY, CDR2 SVGAGI. In DNA, the CDR3 is TGTGCCAGCAGTTACGGCAGGACCACCACTGCCTATGGCTACACCTTC. It codes for CASSYGRTTTAYGYTF.

The gene calls are TRBV7-8 and TRBJ2-1, with D perhaps matching TRBD1 (6 bases). The CDR3 contains 16 residues. Deletions cut 5 bases from V and 2 bases from J, with 16 bases between. CDR1 SGHVS and CDR2 FQNEAQ come from the germline V gene. The CDR3: CASSQTGTITYNEQFF. Here the CDR3 DNA reads TGTGCCAGCAGCCAGACCGGGACAATCACCTACAATGAGCAGTTCTTC.

This sequence joins TRBV10-3 and TRBJ2-6; D is undetermined. Germline assignment: CDR1 ENHRY and CDR2 SYGVKD. V shed 4 bases and J shed 1 base, with 8 bases lying between them. The CDR3 covers 15 residues. The CDR3 loop is CAISVGLSGANVLTF. The DNA of the CDR3 is TGTGCCATCAGTGTAGGTCTTTCTGGGGCCAACGTCCTGACTTTC.

J is TRBJ1-3 and V is TRBV6-1; the D is unclear. CDR1 is MNHNS, CDR2 SASEGT, per germline. Trimming took 6 bases from V and 4 from J, leaving 13 bases between them. CDR3 size: 14 residues. DNA for the CDR3: TGTGCCAGCAGCGTCGAGAACGCCGGAAACACCATATATTTT. Translated, it gives CASSVENAGNTIYF.

As concerns this clone: Germline and junction disagree at one end, which may indicate a read error. The CDR3 bases are TGTGCCAGCAGTGAATGGGGACACCTAGGCAACTTC. As protein: CASSEWGHLGNF. The rearrangement links TRBV2 to TRBJ2-7; tentatively, D is TRBD1 (6 bases). CDR1 and CDR2 (germline): SNHLY, FYNNEI. This CDR3 contains 12 residues.

The chain combines TRBV7-3 with TRBJ2-3, with TRBD2 as a possible D gene (6 bases). The germline CDR1 and CDR2 sequences are SGHTA and FQGTGA. The CDR3 runs 17 residues. Trimming pared 3 bases from V and 0 bases from J, leaving 16 bases between. CDR3 in DNA: TGTGCCAGCAGCTTCGGGGCCGCGGGAACTAGCACAGATACGCAGTATTTT. Translating gives CASSFGAAGTSTDTQYF.

The chain uses TRBV5-1 and TRBJ2-3; D is undetermined. CDR1 is SGHRS, CDR2 YFSETQ, per germline. This CDR3 is 14 amino acids long. With 4 bases removed from V and 4 bases from J, the gap between germline ends came to 13 bases. As DNA, the CDR3 is TGCGCCAGCAGCGCCTTCCTGGGCCCAGATACGCAGTATTTT. Protein: CASSAFLGPDTQYF. Drawing the rest from reference TRBV5-1 and TRBJ2-3, the complete variable domain is KAGVTQTPRYLIKTRGQQVTLSCSPISGHRSVSWYQQTPGQGLQFLFEYFSETQRNKGNFPGRFSGRQFSNSRSEMNVSTLELGDSALYLCASSAFLGPDTQYFGPGTRLTVL.

This chain joins TRBV11-2 and TRBJ1-2; no clear D gene. This CDR3 has 13 residues. Germline V gene lookup returns CDR1 SGHAT and CDR2 FQNNGV. V lost 0 bases and J 2 bases, leaving 4 bases between the germline ends. The CDR3 loop is CASSLDRNYGYTF. The CDR3 bases are TGTGCCAGCAGCTTAGACAGAAACTATGGCTACACCTTC. Filled out from reference TRBV11-2 and TRBJ1-2, the complete variable domain reads EAGVAQSPRYKIIEKRQSVAFWCNPISGHATLYWYQQILGQGPKLLIQFQNNGVVDDSQLPKDRFSAERLKGVDSTLKIQPAKLEDSAVYLCASSLDRNYGYTFGSGTRLTVV.

V gene TRBV6-1 combines with J gene TRBJ1-5; D is undetermined. Looked up from germline, CDR1 is MNHNS and CDR2 is SASEGT. V dropped 2 bases and J dropped 3 bases, with 14 bases sitting between them. The CDR3 totals 16 residues. The CDR3 DNA follows: TGTGCCAGCAGTGAAAGCTCCCCAGGCCCCAATCAGCCCCAGCATTTT. Encoded protein: CASSESSPGPNQPQHF.

The genes are TRBV19 and TRBJ2-1; 7 positions match TRBD2. The trim removed 11 bases at V and 3 bases at J, leaving 13 bases unmatched. Germline V gene lookup returns CDR1 LNHDA and CDR2 SQIVND (reference sequence). The CDR3 sequence is 15 residues long. CDR3 sequence (DNA): TGTGCCGCCGGGTTCGGCGGGGGAGTCTACAATGAGCAGTTCTTC. It is translated as CAAGFGGGVYNEQFF.

The V call is TRBV27, the J call TRBJ2-7; D may be TRBD1 (5 bases). Germline V gene lookup returns CDR1 MNHEY and CDR2 SMNVEV (reference sequence). CDR3 length: 15 residues. Trimming cost V 5 bases and J 3 bases, with 17 bases left between them. The CDR3 spells CASSTRQSQRYEQYF. CDR3 bases: TGTGCCAGCAGTACCCGACAGTCCCAACGCTACGAGCAGTACTTC.

The V call is TRBV6-1, the J call TRBJ2-3; TRBD2 agrees at 11 bases. This CDR3 has 15 amino acids. With 5 bases clipped from V and 5 bases from J, the junction kept 6 bases outside the gene matches. The germline CDR1 and CDR2 sequences are MNHNS and SASEGT. This CDR3 is CASSLSGRGGDTQYF. The CDR3 DNA follows: TGTGCCAGCAGTCTTAGCGGGAGGGGGGGAGATACGCAGTATTTT.